These 17 T cell receptor beta chains originate from one sample sequenced in a study of identical twins. A single record per CDR3 protein comes from TCRdb applying MiXCR to the 5' RACE reads. Of 1,800,000 or so distinct CDR3 sequences listed, less than 35% are singletons. Sequencing input: cord blood. The receptors come from a newborn girl in good health.

This clonotype was counted ten times or more. The chain joins TRBV12-3 or TRBV12-4 to TRBJ2-1; weak D call: TRBD1 (6 bases). Trimming removed 6 bases at V and 1 base at J, with 13 bases between. The CDR3 sequence is 15 residues long. CDR3 DNA sequence: TGTGCCAGCAGCCCCTCGAGGGGGTCCTACAATGAGCAGTTCTTC. Its protein is CASSPSRGSYNEQFF.

This chain links TRBV20-1 with TRBJ1-2; D may be TRBD1 (5 bases). The CDR3 is made up of 14 amino acids. Germline lookup yields CDR1 DFQATT and CDR2 SNEGSKA (reference sequence). V was pared by 2 bases and J by 5 bases, with 15 bases between. The CDR3 protein is CSARSLGGWYGYTF. The CDR3 DNA sequence: TGCAGTGCTAGAAGTTTGGGGGGTTGGTATGGCTACACCTTC.

This clonotype has a handful of counts. This rearrangement joins TRBV5-1 to TRBJ2-3; TRBD2 agrees at 8 bases. Per the germline V gene, CDR1 is SGHRS and CDR2 is YFSETQ. V dropped 1 base and J dropped 4; count of bases not matched to a gene: 5. This CDR3 spans 15 amino acids. The CDR3 nucleotides are TGCGCCAGCAGCTTGTGGCGGGGGGACGCAGATACGCAGTATTTT. Translating gives CASSLWRGDADTQYF.

This chain links TRBV20-1 with TRBJ2-3; the match to TRBD2 covers 8 bases. The V gene end was trimmed by 6 bases and the J gene end by 1 base; junction bases not matched to a gene: 6. The CDR3 loop spans 14 amino acids. Germline CDR1 is DFQATT and CDR2 is SNEGSKA (reference sequence). The CDR3 here is CSAFGGAGTDTQYF. CDR3 sequence (DNA): TGCAGTGCCTTCGGGGGGGCGGGCACAGATACGCAGTATTTT.

This chain uses TRBV10-3 with TRBJ2-1; D remains unclear. Germline V gene data show CDR1 as ENHRY and CDR2 as SYGVKD. The ends were cut back, 2 bases at V and 3 bases at J, with 14 bases in the middle. The CDR3 contains 16 residues. CDR3: CAISEDSQTYYNEQFF. For the CDR3, the DNA is TGTGCCATCAGTGAGGACTCCCAAACTTACTACAATGAGCAGTTCTTC.

This clonotype was picked up a small number of times. J is TRBJ1-1 and V is TRBV29-1; D gene unclear. The CDR3 contains 12 residues. The germline gives CDR1 SQVTM, CDR2 ANQGSEA. Trimming took 1 base from V and 3 from J, leaving 6 bases between them. Here the CDR3 reads CSVEARYTEAFF. Written as DNA, the CDR3 is TGCAGCGTTGAAGCACGGTACACTGAAGCTTTCTTT. Variable domain in full (rest from reference TRBV29-1 and TRBJ1-1): SAVISQKPSRDICQRGTSLTIQCQVDSQVTMMFWYRQQPGQSLTLIATANQGSEATYESGFVIDKFPISRPNLTFSTLTVSNMSPEDSSIYLCSVEARYTEAFFGQGTRLTVV.

There are a few counts of this clonotype. The gene calls are TRBV27 and TRBJ2-1; D may be TRBD1 (5 bases). Trimming took off 7 bases at V and 8 bases at J, with 18 bases between the two ends. The germline V gene has CDR1 MNHEY and CDR2 SMNVEV (reference sequence). This CDR3 has 14 residues. DNA for the CDR3: TGTGCCAGCACCCAAAGATGGGGCTTAGATGAGCAGTTCTTC. This sequence encodes CASTQRWGLDEQFF.

This clonotype was counted at least ten times. This sequence joins TRBV6-5 and TRBJ2-7; 14 positions agree with TRBD2. This CDR3 contains 15 residues. Looked up from germline, CDR1 is MNHEY and CDR2 is SVGAGI. V gave up 4 bases and J gave up 4 bases; unmatched junction bases: 3. The CDR3 nucleotides are TGTGCCAGCAGTTCCGGACTAGCGGGAGGTTACGAGCAGTACTTC. Translated: CASSSGLAGGYEQYF.

The J gene is TRBJ1-5, the V gene TRBV28, with D tentatively TRBD1 (5 bases). The CDR3 spans 17 residues. The ends were cut back, 3 bases at V and 0 bases at J, with 15 bases in the middle. CDR1 is MDHEN, CDR2 SYDVKM, per germline. CDR3: CASSLGREGYSNQPQHF. The CDR3 DNA follows: TGTGCCAGCAGTTTGGGGCGAGAGGGTTATAGCAATCAGCCCCAGCATTTT.

This clonotype was seen a few times. V and J are TRBV2 and TRBJ2-4, with 8 bases fitting TRBD2. Germline V lookup: CDR1 SNHLY, CDR2 FYNNEI. The CDR3 is 18 residues long. J lost 2 bases, V lost 2 bases, and 11 bases had no gene match. The CDR3 protein is CASSENPFSGTTKNIQYF. In nucleotides, the CDR3 is TGTGCCAGCAGTGAAAATCCGTTTAGCGGGACCACCAAAAACATTCAGTACTTC.

V is TRBV3-1 and J is TRBJ1-1; D is possibly TRBD1 (5 bases). Germline V gives CDR1 LGHDT, CDR2 YNNKEL (reference sequence). CDR3 length: 12 residues. The V end was cut by 4 bases, the J end by 5 bases, with 8 bases between. CDR3 sequence: CASSPGQTEAFF. The DNA of the CDR3 is TGTGCCAGCAGCCCAGGGCAAACTGAAGCTTTCTTT.

V gene TRBV5-1 combines with J gene TRBJ1-2; no clear D gene. The CDR3 has 13 amino acids. V was clipped by 2 bases and J by 8 bases, with 13 bases between them. Germline assignment: CDR1 SGHRS and CDR2 YFSETQ. CDR3 residues: CASSFLAGDGYTF. The CDR3 coding sequence is TGCGCCAGCAGCTTTCTGGCAGGCGACGGCTACACCTTC.

The chain employs TRBV10-3 and TRBJ2-3, with 13 bases lining up with TRBD2. Trimming removed 3 bases from V and 3 bases from J; junction bases left unmatched: 3. This CDR3 is 16 amino acids long. Germline V lookup: CDR1 ENHRY, CDR2 SYGVKD. This CDR3 is CAISDLGLAGTDTQYF. In nucleotides, the CDR3 is TGTGCCATCAGTGACCTGGGACTAGCGGGGACAGATACGCAGTATTTT.

The CDR3 here is CSVAAFYGYTF. Here the CDR3 DNA reads TGCAGCGTTGCAGCCTTCTATGGCTACACCTTC. The V and J genes are TRBV29-1 and TRBJ1-2; no reliable D call. Germline values: CDR1 SQVTM, CDR2 ANQGSEA. Trimming pared 4 bases from V and 4 bases from J, leaving 7 bases between. This CDR3 has 11 amino acids.

The chain links TRBV11-2 to TRBJ2-7; D gene ambiguous. The CDR3 is made up of 16 amino acids. V was shortened by 8 bases and J by 0 bases, with 20 bases between the two germline ends. Germline lookup yields CDR1 SGHAT and CDR2 FQNNGV. CDR3 residues: CASLPLRARSSYEQYF. CDR3 DNA sequence: TGTGCCAGCTTACCGCTCCGGGCTAGGAGCTCCTACGAGCAGTACTTC. Full variable domain (rest looked up from reference TRBV11-2 and TRBJ2-7): EAGVAQSPRYKIIEKRQSVAFWCNPISGHATLYWYQQILGQGPKLLIQFQNNGVVDDSQLPKDRFSAERLKGVDSTLKIQPAKLEDSAVYLCASLPLRARSSYEQYFGPGTRLTVT.

Points on this clonotype: A much larger clone lies a single base off, so this may be a read error. V usage is TRBV10-3 and J usage is TRBJ1-2; D not resolved. V was shortened by 4 bases and J by 2 bases, with 5 bases between the two germline ends. The CDR3 length is 12 residues. Germline lookup yields CDR1 ENHRY and CDR2 SYGVKD. The CDR3, as DNA: TGTGCCATCAGTGGCAGGAACTATGGCTACACCTTC. It yields the protein CAISGRNYGYTF.

The rearrangement joins TRBV19 to TRBJ2-2; 7 positions match TRBD2. Germline CDR1 and CDR2: LNHDA and SQIVND (reference sequence). Germline trimming cut 2 bases from V and 5 bases from J; bases unmatched to any gene: 8. The CDR3 runs 16 residues. CDR3 DNA sequence: TGTGCCAGTAGTATACTCCAGCGGGGACGAACCGGGGAGCTGTTTTTT. Translating gives CASSILQRGRTGELFF.